This T cell receptor (beta chain) was profiled in a study of blood T cell repertoires in COVID-19. On the study more broadly: Samples taken during acute and convalescent COVID-19 were collected in the United States, Italy and Spain. Sources were T cells, B-cell-depleted T cells, or PBMCs; the material itself was cDNA or gDNA.

Original handling: From reference gene primer amplification, estimates of nucleated cell counts were derived. Sequencing used immunoSEQ multiplex PCR; TCRdb keeps in-frame clones, though not all of them. V and J calls and clone size are as listed in that table; D and trimming were resolved from the DNA. This sample yields 350,000 to 400,000 clones, of which around 89% are seen a single time; 5% to 8.5% belongs to the top ten. The CDR3 has 14 amino acids. The ends were cut back, 3 bases at V and 4 bases at J, with 13 bases in the middle. Germline V gives CDR1 ENHRY, CDR2 SYGVKD. The chain is built from TRBV10-3 and TRBJ2-7, with D perhaps matching TRBD1 (5 bases). This sequence was found in a man in his late teens or twenties with active or convalescent COVID-19. Material for sequencing was peripheral blood. Written as DNA, the CDR3 is TGTGCCATCAGTGATAACCAAGACAGATACGAGCAGTACTTC. Translating gives CAISDNQDRYEQYF.